This is a list of T cell receptor beta chains from one sample in a study of blood T cell repertoires in COVID-19. Method: immunoSEQ multiplex PCR; TCRdb's copy keeps in-frame clones and lacks some. The sample includes approximately 70,000 clones, approximately 88% of them seen just once. Sequencing was done on a sample of peripheral blood. The receptor source for this set is a woman in her seventies with acute or convalescent COVID-19. Both conserved end residues are part of each CDR3. D genes are given only for firm matches. Clone size is given for some rows only: seen once, a few or many times, or a class if the clone is expanded.

TRBJ1-2,TRBV5-1,.,.,CASAPLSFGRNNYGYTF,TGCGCCAGCGCCCCCCTCTCCTTTGGCAGAAATAACTATGGCTACACCTTC
TRBJ1-5,TRBV28,.,.,CASRAGYQPQHF,TGTGCCAGCAGGGCAGGATATCAGCCCCAGCATTTT
TRBJ1-5,TRBV2,TRBD1,once,CASSEKGGQVSNQPQHF,TGTGCCAGCAGTGAAAAGGGTGGACAGGTTAGCAATCAGCCCCAGCATTTT
TRBJ1-2,TRBV7-3,.,.,CASSIGPQGDGYTF,TGTGCCAGCAGCATAGGACCCCAGGGCGACGGCTACACCTTC
TRBJ2-5,TRBV7-3,.,.,CASSFSARGETQYF,TGTGCCAGCAGCTTTAGCGCCCGAGGAGAGACCCAGTACTTC
TRBJ2-6,TRBV28,.,.,CASRGLSLDSSGANVLTF,TGTGCCAGCAGGGGACTCTCCCTCGACAGCTCTGGGGCCAACGTCCTGACTTTC
TRBJ1-3,TRBV18,.,.,CASSRTGTGNTIYF,TGTGCCAGCTCAAGAACAGGGACTGGAAACACCATATATTTT
TRBJ2-5,TRBV5-1,.,.,CASSPGTTKETQYF,TGCGCCAGCAGTCCCGGGACAACTAAAGAGACCCAGTACTTC
TRBJ2-1,TRBV24-1,TRBD1,.,CATSDPGQGNEQFF,TGTGCCACCAGTGACCCAGGACAGGGCAATGAGCAGTTCTTC
TRBJ1-1,TRBV7-9,.,few,CASSLSNTEAFF,TGTGCCAGCAGCCTCTCGAACACTGAAGCTTTCTTT
TRBJ1-1,TRBV9,.,.,CASSPSEAEAFF,TGTGCCAGCAGCCCTTCGGAGGCTGAAGCTTTCTTT
TRBJ1-1,TRBV19,.,once,CASRDGAGVGGNTEAFF,TGTGCCAGTAGAGATGGGGCAGGGGTTGGAGGGAACACTGAAGCTTTCTTT